The TCR beta chain described here comes from a study of blood T cell repertoires in COVID-19. Study background: COVID-19 samples from acute and convalescent phases originated in the United States, Italy and Spain. T cells, B-cell-depleted T cells, or PBMCs provided the cDNA or gDNA that served as material.

As processed by the authors: Amplifying reference gene primers gave estimates of nucleated cell counts. Sequenced by immunoSEQ multiplex PCR; TCRdb stores in-frame clones only, minus some. V and J calls and clone size are copied from that table; D and trimming were computed from the DNA. Altogether about 200,000 clones are present, around 90% being singletons, with the ten largest covering 0.5% to 0.65%. Trimming removed 2 bases from V and 1 base from J, with 12 bases in between. Per germline, CDR1 MNHEY and CDR2 SVGAGI. This CDR3 region has 16 residues. The sample was peripheral blood. The chain has TRBV6-5 and TRBJ1-3, with D possibly being TRBD1 (6 bases). The origin of this receptor is a man aged 45-65 years with acute or convalescent COVID-19. DNA of the CDR3: TGTGCCAGCAGTTACGGAAGAGGGGGATCTGGAAACACCATATATTTT. Encoded protein: CASSYGRGGSGNTIYF.